Below, 22 T cell receptor beta chains from the same sample are listed, as sequenced in a study of blood T cell repertoires in COVID-19. TCRdb keeps only in-frame clones here, not all; method: immunoSEQ multiplex PCR. The sample consists of more than 65,000 clones, approximately 80% of them appearing once. The specimen sequenced was peripheral blood. The receptor source for this set is a woman aged 45-65 years with acute or convalescent COVID-19.

The V call is TRBV4-3, the J call TRBJ1-2, with D possibly being TRBD1 (6 bases). Germline assignment: CDR1 LGHNA and CDR2 YSLEER. With 5 bases removed from V and 4 bases from J, the gap between germline ends came to 8 bases. This CDR3 is built from 12 residues. CDR3 coding DNA: TGCGCCAGCAGCAGGGGGAGCTATGGCTACACCTTC. Translated: CASSRGSYGYTF.

The chain is built from TRBV3-1 (or the pseudogene TRBV3-2) and TRBJ2-7, with D possibly matching TRBD1 (6 bases). V was clipped by 4 bases and J by 7 bases, with 17 bases between them. Germline V CDR1 and CDR2: LGHDT, YNNKEL (reference sequence). The length of the CDR3 is 14 residues. The CDR3 region has the DNA TGTGCCAGCAGCCCGGACAGCCGCCAGGGAGAGCAGTACTTC. It specifies CASSPDSRQGEQYF.

V is TRBV4-1 and J is TRBJ2-1; 7 bases fit TRBD2. The ends lost 0 bases at V and 6 bases at J; junction bases unmatched: 8. Per germline, CDR1 MGHRA and CDR2 YSYEKL. The CDR3 loop spans 16 amino acids. Here the CDR3 DNA reads TGCGCCAGCAGCCAAGAGCGCGGGAGTCGCTCCAATGAGCAGTTCTTC. It yields the protein CASSQERGSRSNEQFF.

V is TRBV9 and J is TRBJ2-7; TRBD2 agrees at 11 bases. The J segment lost 7 bases and the V segment lost 0 bases, leaving 6 bases of the junction unmatched. The CDR3 totals 15 residues. Per germline, CDR1 SGDLS and CDR2 YYNGEE. The DNA of the CDR3 is TGTGCCAGCAGCGTAGGTAGCGGGGGGGCAGGAGAGCAGTACTTC. Translated, it gives CASSVGSGGAGEQYF.

The chain joins TRBV7-3 to TRBJ2-1, with 8 bases identical to TRBD2. After removal of 5 bases from V and 7 bases from J, the junction contained 7 bases not matched to a gene. Germline values: CDR1 SGHTA, CDR2 FQGTGA. There are 14 residues in the CDR3. The CDR3: CASSRGGRFNEQFF. The CDR3 DNA sequence: TGTGCCAGCAGCCGGGGGGGAAGGTTTAATGAGCAGTTCTTC.

The chain joins TRBV10-3 to TRBJ2-7, with 13 bases fitting TRBD2. V lost 6 bases, J lost 5 bases, and 7 bases stayed unmatched. The CDR3 contains 15 residues. Germline CDR1 ENHRY, CDR2 SYGVKD. CDR3 amino acids: CAISPGTSGVNEQYF. The CDR3 coding sequence is TGTGCCATCAGCCCAGGGACTAGCGGGGTAAACGAGCAGTACTTC.

The chain couples TRBV5-1 to TRBJ2-3; D perhaps matches TRBD2 (6 bases). The V end lost 4 bases, the J end lost 3 bases, and 18 bases lay between the germline ends. Germline loops: CDR1 SGHRS, CDR2 YFSETQ. The CDR3 runs 16 residues. DNA for the CDR3: TGCGCCAGCAGCCCGGGACTTTGGGGGTTTACAGATACGCAGTATTTT. Translation gives CASSPGLWGFTDTQYF.

This chain links TRBV6-5 with TRBJ1-1, with unresolved D. The CDR3 runs 11 residues. The V gene lost 2 bases and the J gene lost 7 bases, with 5 bases spanning the gap. The germline gives CDR1 MNHEY, CDR2 SVGAGI. CDR3 protein: CASSYDNEAFF. The CDR3 nucleotides read TGTGCCAGCAGTTACGACAATGAAGCTTTCTTT.

V usage is TRBV4-3 and J usage is TRBJ2-5, with TRBD2 identical over 11 bases. CDR1 is LGHNA, CDR2 YSLEER, per germline. This CDR3 has 15 residues. V gave up 4 bases and J gave up 0 bases; unmatched junction bases: 1. CDR3 amino acids: CASSPGLADQETQYF. The CDR3 coding sequence is TGCGCCAGCAGCCCGGGACTAGCGGACCAAGAGACCCAGTACTTC.

The V and J genes are TRBV7-9 and TRBJ1-3, with D possibly being TRBD1 (5 bases). Trimming removed 2 bases from V and 0 bases from J, with 8 bases in between. CDR3 length equals 15 residues. The germline V gene encodes CDR1 SEHNR and CDR2 FQNEAQ (reference sequence). DNA of the CDR3: TGTGCCAGCAGCTTAACGACAGACTCTGGAAACACCATATATTTT. Translating it yields CASSLTTDSGNTIYF.

The rearrangement links TRBV5-4 to TRBJ1-4, with D possibly TRBD1 on 5 matching bases. The CDR3 runs to 14 residues. Trimming cost V 4 bases and J 8 bases, with 15 bases left between them. The germline V gene has CDR1 SGHNT and CDR2 YYREEE (reference sequence). The CDR3 protein is CASSPGQGREKLFF. Written as DNA, the CDR3 is TGTGCCAGCAGCCCCGGGCAGGGAAGAGAAAAACTGTTTTTT.

This clone appeared a few times. The genes are TRBV18 and TRBJ1-6; no clear D. Deletions cut 6 bases from V and 6 bases from J, with 9 bases between. CDR3 length equals 13 residues. Germline-derived CDR1 and CDR2 are KGHSH and LQKENI. The CDR3 sequence is CASSGSGNSPLHF. The CDR3 DNA sequence: TGTGCCAGCTCCGGGTCTGGTAATTCACCCCTCCACTTT.

The chain is built from TRBV28 and TRBJ1-1, with no clear D. Germline-derived CDR1 and CDR2 are MDHEN and SYDVKM. The CDR3 has 13 amino acids. V was cut by 6 bases and J by 1 base, with 9 bases left in between. DNA of the CDR3: TGTGCCAGCAGCAGGAAGGCGAACACTGAAGCTTTCTTT. It translates to CASSRKANTEAFF.

This clone was seen just once. The chain carries TRBV25-1 and TRBJ1-1, with TRBD1 matching 11 bases. Losses at the gene ends were 4 bases for V and 6 bases for J; bases not matched to a gene: 13. The CDR3 runs 17 residues. Germline lookup yields CDR1 MGHDK and CDR2 SYGVNS. The CDR3 spells CASSALGQGGFKAEAFF. Here the CDR3 DNA reads TGTGCCAGCAGTGCCTTGGGACAGGGGGGTTTTAAGGCTGAAGCTTTCTTT.

V usage is TRBV27 and J usage is TRBJ1-5; 9 bases align to TRBD1. This CDR3 comprises 15 residues. Losses at the gene ends were 7 bases for V and 1 base for J; bases not matched to a gene: 5. Germline V gene sequence: CDR1 MNHEY, CDR2 SMNVEV (reference sequence). DNA for the CDR3: TGTGCCAGCAAGGTGACAGGGGGAAGCAATCAGCCCCAGCATTTT. Its protein product is CASKVTGGSNQPQHF.

This clone was seen just once. The J gene is TRBJ1-5, the V gene TRBV4-2; unclear D gene. V lost 3 bases to trimming and J lost 2 bases, with 20 bases between them. The CDR3 has 18 residues. The V gene's germline CDR1 is LGHNA and CDR2 YNFKEQ. The DNA for the CDR3 is TGTGCCAGCAGCCACCCACCCTTGGGGAGTGGGGGCAATCAGCCCCAGCATTTT. It encodes CASSHPPLGSGGNQPQHF.

The chain employs TRBV5-6 and TRBJ2-1, with 9 bases identical to TRBD1. Germline lookup yields CDR1 SGHDT and CDR2 YYEEEE. This CDR3 region has 16 residues. V lost 0 bases and J lost 5; bases outside the gene matches: 6. The CDR3 sequence: CASSLADRGPHNEQFF. DNA of the CDR3: TGTGCCAGCAGCTTGGCGGACAGGGGCCCCCACAATGAGCAGTTCTTC.

The chain has TRBV2 and TRBJ1-1; 7 positions agree with TRBD1. The CDR3 covers 14 residues. V trimming: 6 bases; J trimming: 5 bases; junction bases outside the gene matches: 9. Germline V gene data show CDR1 as SNHLY and CDR2 as FYNNEI. The CDR3 loop is CASRGLTGNTEAFF. CDR3 nucleotide sequence: TGTGCCAGCAGAGGCCTGACAGGGAATACTGAAGCTTTCTTT.

The J gene is TRBJ2-1, the V gene TRBV6-2 or TRBV6-3; 13 nucleotides match TRBD2. Per the germline V gene, CDR1 is MNHEY and CDR2 is SVGEGT. This CDR3 region has 19 residues. V trimming: 0 bases; J trimming: 0 bases; junction bases outside the gene matches: 5. The CDR3, as DNA: TGTGCCAGCAGTTACTCGACTAGCGGGGGGTTTAGCTCCTACAATGAGCAGTTCTTC. It encodes CASSYSTSGGFSSYNEQFF.

This chain connects TRBV7-9 to TRBJ2-7; TRBD2 might be the D (6 bases). V shed 4 bases and J shed 2 bases, with 15 bases lying between them. Germline lookup yields CDR1 SEHNR and CDR2 FQNEAQ (reference sequence). The CDR3 consists of 15 residues. This CDR3 reads CASSSGLEGTYEQYF. The DNA for the CDR3 is TGTGCCAGCAGCTCGGGACTGGAAGGAACCTACGAGCAGTACTTC. Supplemented by reference TRBV7-9 and TRBJ2-7, the full variable domain reads DTGVSQNPRHKITKRGQNVTFRCDPISEHNRLYWYRQTLGQGPEFLTYFQNEAQLEKSRLLSDRFSAERPKGSFSTLEIQRTEQGDSAMYLCASSSGLEGTYEQYFGPGTRLTVT.

This chain links TRBV30 with TRBJ2-7; TRBD1 might be the D (6 bases). The CDR3 totals 15 residues. V shed 3 bases and J shed 0 bases, with 15 bases lying between them. CDR1 is GTSNPN, CDR2 SVGIG, per germline (reference sequence). The CDR3 DNA is TGTGCCTGGAGGGGGGCCTCTCGAAGCTCCTACGAGCAGTACTTC. This encodes CAWRGASRSSYEQYF. Together with reference TRBV30 and TRBJ2-7, the CDR3 gives the full variable domain: SQTIHQWPATLVQPVGSPLSLECTVEGTSNPNLYWYRQAAGRGLQLLFYSVGIGQISSEVPQNLSASRPQDRQFILSSKKLLLSDSGFYLCAWRGASRSSYEQYFGPGTRLTVT.

This clone was detected once. The chain has TRBV5-6 and TRBJ1-2, with a weak D call TRBD1 (6 bases). There are 12 residues in the CDR3. Trimming took off 3 bases at V and 5 bases at J, with 8 bases between the two ends. Germline V gene lookup returns CDR1 SGHDT and CDR2 YYEEEE. The CDR3 nucleotides read TGTGCCAGCAGCTCGGACAGTTATGGCTACACCTTC. It specifies CASSSDSYGYTF.